This TCR beta chain was identified in a study of blood T cell repertoires in COVID-19. Clones were sequenced by immunoSEQ multiplex PCR, and TCRdb holds only the in-frame ones, with some missing. Of some 160,000 clones listed, 70% to 90% are singletons. This CDR3 contains 17 residues. V shed 3 bases and J shed 5 bases, with 22 bases lying between them. Germline CDR1 reads MDHEN; CDR2 reads SYDVKM. This sequence originates from a woman aged 80 or over with COVID-19, enrolled during active disease. Specimen: peripheral blood. The V gene is TRBV28, the J gene TRBJ1-2; no reliable D call. This CDR3 is CASSLAAGSSGMYGYTF. The CDR3 coding sequence is TGTGCCAGCAGTTTGGCGGCAGGTAGTTCGGGAATGTATGGCTACACCTTC.